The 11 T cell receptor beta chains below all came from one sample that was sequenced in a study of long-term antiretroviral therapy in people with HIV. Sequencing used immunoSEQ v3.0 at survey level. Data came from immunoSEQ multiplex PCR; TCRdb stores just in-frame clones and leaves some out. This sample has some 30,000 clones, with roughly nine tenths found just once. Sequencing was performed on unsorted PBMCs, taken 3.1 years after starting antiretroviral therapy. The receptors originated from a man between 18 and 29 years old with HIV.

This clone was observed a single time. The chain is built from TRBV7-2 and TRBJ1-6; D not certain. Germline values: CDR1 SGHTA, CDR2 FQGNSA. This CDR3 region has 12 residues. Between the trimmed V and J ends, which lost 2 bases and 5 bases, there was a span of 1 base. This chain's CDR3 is CASSLNNSPLHF. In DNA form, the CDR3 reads TGTGCCAGCAGCTTAAATAATTCACCCCTCCACTTT.

CDR3 in DNA: TGTGCCAGCAGCCCCGCCTTGGAGTACCCCGGGGAGCTGTTTTTT. Protein product: CASSPALEYPGELFF. The V gene is TRBV7-9, the J gene TRBJ2-2; D gene ambiguous. The CDR3 extends over 15 amino acids. V lost 5 bases, J lost 6 bases, and 16 bases lay in between. Per the germline V gene, CDR1 is SEHNR and CDR2 is FQNEAQ (reference sequence).

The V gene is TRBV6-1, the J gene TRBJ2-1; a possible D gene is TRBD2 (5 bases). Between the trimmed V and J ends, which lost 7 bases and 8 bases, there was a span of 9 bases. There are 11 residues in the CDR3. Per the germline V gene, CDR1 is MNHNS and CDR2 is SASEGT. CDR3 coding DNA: TGTGCCAGCACGAGGGCGTATGAGCAGTTCTTC. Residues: CASTRAYEQFF.

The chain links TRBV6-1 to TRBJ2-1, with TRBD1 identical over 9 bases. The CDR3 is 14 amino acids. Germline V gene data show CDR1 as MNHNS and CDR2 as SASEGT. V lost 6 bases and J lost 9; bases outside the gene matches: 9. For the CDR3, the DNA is TGTGCCAGCAGGGAGACAGGGGGTACGGGTGAGCAGTTCTTC. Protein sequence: CASRETGGTGEQFF.

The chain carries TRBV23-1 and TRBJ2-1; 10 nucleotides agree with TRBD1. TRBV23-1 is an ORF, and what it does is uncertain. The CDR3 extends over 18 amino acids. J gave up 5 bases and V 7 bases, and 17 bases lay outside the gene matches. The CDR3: CASTLKTIRDRGHNEQFF. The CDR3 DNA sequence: TGCGCCAGCACCCTCAAGACGATCCGGGACAGGGGCCACAATGAGCAGTTCTTC.

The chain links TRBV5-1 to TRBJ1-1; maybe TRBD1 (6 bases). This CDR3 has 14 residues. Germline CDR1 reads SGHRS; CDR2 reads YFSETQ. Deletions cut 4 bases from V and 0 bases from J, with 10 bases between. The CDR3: CASSPGVLNTEAFF. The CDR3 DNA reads TGCGCCAGCAGCCCAGGGGTATTGAACACTGAAGCTTTCTTT.

The DNA of the CDR3 is TGTGCCAGCAGCGTAGACGGCAGCCCCATCTCTGGAAACACCATATATTTT. This sequence encodes CASSVDGSPISGNTIYF. The J gene is TRBJ1-3, the V gene TRBV9; D unclear. V was shortened by 0 bases and J by 0 bases, with 13 bases between the two germline ends. Germline CDR1 SGDLS, CDR2 YYNGEE. The CDR3 has 17 residues.

CDR3 sequence: CASSFGPTANYGYTF. DNA of the CDR3: TGTGCCAGTAGTTTCGGGCCAACAGCTAACTATGGCTACACCTTC. This sequence joins TRBV19 and TRBJ1-2; D gene uncertain. The V and J ends lost 5 bases and 0 bases respectively, with 13 bases between them. The CDR3 sequence is 15 residues long. Germline values: CDR1 LNHDA, CDR2 SQIVND (reference sequence). The full variable domain, rest sourced from reference TRBV19 and TRBJ1-2, is DGGITQSPKYLFRKEGQNVTLSCEQNLNHDAMYWYRQDPGQGLRLIYYSQIVNDFQKGDIAEGYSVSREKKESFPLTVTSAQKNPTAFYLCASSFGPTANYGYTFGSGTRLTVV.

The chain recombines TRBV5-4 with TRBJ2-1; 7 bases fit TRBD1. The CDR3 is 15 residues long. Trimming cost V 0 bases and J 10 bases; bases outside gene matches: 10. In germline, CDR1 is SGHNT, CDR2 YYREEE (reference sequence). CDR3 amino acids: CASSLDQGESFEQFF. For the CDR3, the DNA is TGTGCCAGCAGCTTGGATCAGGGGGAGTCTTTCGAGCAGTTCTTC.

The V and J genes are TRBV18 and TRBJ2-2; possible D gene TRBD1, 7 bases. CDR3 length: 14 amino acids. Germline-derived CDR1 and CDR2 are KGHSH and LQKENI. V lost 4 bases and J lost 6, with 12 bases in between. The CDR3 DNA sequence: TGTGCCAGCTCACTCCAGGGGGACTCCGGGGAGCTGTTTTTT. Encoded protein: CASSLQGDSGELFF. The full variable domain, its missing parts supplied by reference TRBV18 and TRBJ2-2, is NAGVMQNPRHLVRRRGQEARLRCSPMKGHSHVYWYRQLPEEGLKFMVYLQKENIIDESGMPKERFSAEFPKEGPSILRIQQVVRGDSAAYFCASSLQGDSGELFFGEGSRLTVL.

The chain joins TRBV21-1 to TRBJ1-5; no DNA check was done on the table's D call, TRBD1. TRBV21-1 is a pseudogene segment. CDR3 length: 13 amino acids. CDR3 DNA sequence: TGTGCCAGCAGCAAACAGGGCCGGATGCCCCAGCATTTT. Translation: CASSKQGRMPQHF.